Presented here are 29 T cell receptor beta chains from one specimen sequenced in a study of cytomegalovirus exposure and HLA in healthy donors. Assay used: immunoSEQ multiplex PCR; TCRdb lists only in-frame clones, some missing. The table records over 250,000 clones, approximately 90% of them present only once. Specimen: PBMCs. The receptors derive from a young woman in good health and CMV-seropositive.

The gene calls are TRBV4-1 and TRBJ2-1, with D hard to call. Deletions cut 0 bases from V and 6 bases from J, with 6 bases between. CDR3 length: 13 residues. The germline CDR1 and CDR2 sequences are MGHRA and YSYEKL. The CDR3 protein is CASSQDPGNEQFF. In nucleotides, the CDR3 is TGCGCCAGCAGCCAAGATCCGGGCAATGAGCAGTTCTTC.

The chain links TRBV19 to TRBJ2-1, with D perhaps matching TRBD1 (5 bases). CDR3 length: 15 amino acids. V was clipped by 3 bases and J by 6 bases, with 15 bases between them. Germline V gene data show CDR1 as LNHDA and CDR2 as SQIVND (reference sequence). CDR3 residues: CASSILGPPLNEQFF. For the CDR3, the DNA is TGTGCCAGTAGTATTCTGGGGCCCCCCCTCAATGAGCAGTTCTTC.

This chain connects TRBV7-6 to TRBJ2-2; D remains unclear. Deletions cut 2 bases from V and 0 bases from J, with 16 bases between. The CDR3 is 18 amino acids. From germline, CDR1 is SGHVS and CDR2 FNYEAQ. CDR3 bases: TGTGCCAGCAGCTTAACTAAAACCGGGCGCCCGAACACCGGGGAGCTGTTTTTT. It translates to CASSLTKTGRPNTGELFF.

The V and J genes are TRBV4-1 and TRBJ1-1, with D possibly matching TRBD1 (5 bases). The V gene's germline CDR1 is MGHRA and CDR2 YSYEKL. Trimming pared 0 bases from V and 4 bases from J, leaving 18 bases between. The CDR3 loop spans 17 amino acids. The CDR3 loop is CASSQDLQGLTGTEAFF. CDR3 nucleotides: TGCGCCAGCAGCCAAGATCTTCAGGGTCTAACCGGCACTGAAGCTTTCTTT.

This clone appeared a few times. The chain joins TRBV28 to TRBJ2-7; no reliable D call. V was trimmed by 3 bases and J by 6 bases, leaving 9 bases between them. Germline V gives CDR1 MDHEN, CDR2 SYDVKM. The CDR3 spans 12 residues. The CDR3 reads CASSLKVGEQYF. The CDR3 nucleotides are TGTGCCAGCAGTTTGAAGGTGGGCGAGCAGTACTTC. The full variable domain, completed using reference TRBV28 and TRBJ2-7, is DVKVTQSSRYLVKRTGEKVFLECVQDMDHENMFWYRQDPGLGLRLIYFSYDVKMKEKGDIPEGYSVSREKKERFSLILESASTNQTSMYLCASSLKVGEQYFGPGTRLTVT.

The rearrangement uses TRBV7-9 and TRBJ1-2, with a tentative D call TRBD1 (6 bases). Germline V gene data show CDR1 as SEHNR and CDR2 as FQNEAQ (reference sequence). The CDR3 length is 15 residues. The V and J ends lost 5 bases and 2 bases respectively, with 15 bases between them. DNA of the CDR3: TGTGCCAGCAGCAGATCAGGGGTGGAGAACTATGGCTACACCTTC. Protein product: CASSRSGVENYGYTF.

This chain joins TRBV10-3 and TRBJ2-1, with a tentative D call TRBD2 (6 bases). This CDR3 spans 14 amino acids. The ends were cut back, 2 bases at V and 1 base at J, with 6 bases in the middle. Germline-derived CDR1 and CDR2 are ENHRY and SYGVKD. The CDR3 loop is CAISEGGSYNEQFF. The CDR3, as DNA: TGTGCCATCAGTGAGGGGGGGTCCTACAATGAGCAGTTCTTC.

V and J are TRBV12-5 and TRBJ1-1; possible D gene TRBD1, 6 bases. Germline CDR1 reads LGHNT; CDR2 reads FRNRAP. V was trimmed by 4 bases and J by 6 bases, leaving 9 bases between them. This CDR3 has 12 residues. The CDR3 loop is CASGWGTSEAFF. The DNA for the CDR3 is TGTGCTAGTGGTTGGGGGACATCTGAAGCTTTCTTT.

The chain combines TRBV5-6 with TRBJ2-1; tentatively, D is TRBD2 (6 bases). V gave up 4 bases and J gave up 1 base, with 18 bases separating them. Germline V gives CDR1 SGHDT, CDR2 YYEEEE. The CDR3 is made up of 17 amino acids. CDR3 region: CASSRLGGLRSYNEQFF. Here the CDR3 DNA reads TGTGCCAGCAGCCGACTTGGGGGACTCAGATCCTACAATGAGCAGTTCTTC.

The chain has TRBV9 and TRBJ2-1; D ambiguous. The CDR3 totals 13 residues. The V gene lost 3 bases and the J gene lost 8 bases, with 12 bases spanning the gap. Germline V gene lookup returns CDR1 SGDLS and CDR2 YYNGEE. Written as DNA, the CDR3 is TGTGCCAGCAGCGCTCGGGTCAGTCATGAGCAGTTCTTC. The encoded protein is CASSARVSHEQFF.

The chain joins TRBV29-1 to TRBJ1-1; tentative D call: TRBD1 (6 bases). The germline V and J ends were trimmed by 5 bases and 2 bases, with 21 bases remaining between them. The CDR3 extends over 16 amino acids. Germline CDR1 is SQVTM and CDR2 is ANQGSEA. The CDR3 region is CSVNQGRGNFNTEAFF. In DNA form, the CDR3 reads TGCAGCGTTAATCAGGGCAGGGGCAACTTCAACACTGAAGCTTTCTTT.

This clone was observed a handful of times. Here the CDR3 DNA reads TGTGCCAGCAGCCACAGTAGCAATCAGCCCCAGCATTTT. Translation: CASSHSSNQPQHF. The rearrangement uses TRBV28 and TRBJ1-5; D is uncertain. Germline V gives CDR1 MDHEN, CDR2 SYDVKM. Trimming cost V 6 bases and J 0 bases, with 6 bases left between them. The CDR3 totals 13 residues.

The genes are TRBV27 and TRBJ2-3; no definite D call. The V gene lost 7 bases and the J gene lost 2 bases, with 13 bases spanning the gap. Germline CDR1 and CDR2: MNHEY and SMNVEV (reference sequence). This CDR3 contains 14 residues. The CDR3 region has the DNA TGTGCCAGCACCTCTCCGGGCTCCACAGATACGCAGTATTTT. This translates into CASTSPGSTDTQYF.

The chain combines TRBV6-6 with TRBJ2-2, with D perhaps matching TRBD1 (6 bases). The CDR3 length is 16 residues. From germline, CDR1 is MNHNY and CDR2 SVGAGI (reference sequence). V shed 2 bases and J shed 1 base, with 11 bases lying between them. The CDR3 sequence: CASSYPLRGNTGELFF. The CDR3 region has the DNA TGTGCCAGCAGTTACCCACTCAGGGGGAACACCGGGGAGCTGTTTTTT.

DNA of the CDR3: TGTGCCAGCAGCCCACGGACTAGCAGAAACAATGAGCAGTTCTTC. Protein: CASSPRTSRNNEQFF. The chain is built from TRBV7-8 and TRBJ2-1; 8 nucleotides line up with TRBD2. Looked up from germline, CDR1 is SGHVS and CDR2 is FQNEAQ. This CDR3 region has 15 residues. V was pared by 5 bases and J by 5 bases, with 8 bases of the junction left unmatched.

V gene TRBV4-3 combines with J gene TRBJ2-7, with D possibly matching TRBD2 (6 bases). V lost 1 base to trimming and J lost 0 bases, with 10 bases between them. This CDR3 region has 15 residues. Germline loops: CDR1 LGHNA, CDR2 YSLEER. The CDR3 reads CASSQGGTASYEQYF. Written as DNA, the CDR3 is TGCGCCAGCAGCCAAGGTGGGACTGCCTCCTACGAGCAGTACTTC.

The chain carries TRBV4-1 and TRBJ1-6; 7 bases line up with TRBD1. Germline V CDR1 and CDR2: MGHRA, YSYEKL. The junction had 5 bases not matched to a gene; V was cut back by 0 bases and J by 0 bases. This CDR3 contains 18 residues. CDR3 sequence reads: CASSQDDRVSSYNSPLHF. CDR3 in DNA: TGCGCCAGCAGCCAAGATGACAGGGTATCCTCCTATAATTCACCCCTCCACTTT.

There are a few counts of this clone. V and J are TRBV27 and TRBJ1-6; no clear D gene. The CDR3 runs to 13 residues. CDR1 is MNHEY, CDR2 SMNVEV, per germline (reference sequence). Trimming pared 2 bases from V and 8 bases from J, leaving 7 bases between. The CDR3 here is CASSLGSHSPLHF. The CDR3 DNA reads as TGTGCCAGCAGTTTAGGGAGCCATTCACCCCTCCACTTT.

V and J are TRBV7-9 and TRBJ2-5; tentatively, D is TRBD1 or TRBD2 (7 bases each). CDR3 size: 18 residues. The V and J ends lost 5 bases and 2 bases respectively, with 24 bases between them. From germline, CDR1 is SEHNR and CDR2 FQNEAQ (reference sequence). CDR3 amino acids: CASSPKGAGRGIQETQYF. The DNA for the CDR3 is TGTGCCAGCAGCCCCAAGGGGGCTGGGCGGGGGATTCAAGAGACCCAGTACTTC. Combining the CDR3 with reference TRBV7-9 and TRBJ2-5 gives the whole variable domain DTGVSQNPRHKITKRGQNVTFRCDPISEHNRLYWYRQTLGQGPEFLTYFQNEAQLEKSRLLSDRFSAERPKGSFSTLEIQRTEQGDSAMYLCASSPKGAGRGIQETQYFGPGTRLLVL.

The chain employs TRBV6-1 and TRBJ1-1; D is undetermined. Trimming cost V 1 base and J 0 bases, with 9 bases left between them. The CDR3 runs to 15 residues. The V gene's germline CDR1 is MNHNS and CDR2 SASEGT. In DNA, the CDR3 is TGTGCCAGCAGTGAAGGCAGAGTTATGAACACTGAAGCTTTCTTT. It codes for CASSEGRVMNTEAFF.

The table lists this clone with a few counts. The CDR3 DNA follows: TGTGCCACCAGCAGAACCGTAAGCTCCTACGAGCAGTACTTC. The encoded protein is CATSRTVSSYEQYF. This chain links TRBV15 with TRBJ2-7, with D uncertain. Trimming pared 2 bases from V and 0 bases from J, leaving 8 bases between. The CDR3 has 14 amino acids. CDR1 is LNHNV, CDR2 YYDKDF, per germline (reference sequence).

The chain has TRBV18 and TRBJ1-1, with D perhaps matching TRBD1 (5 bases). V lost 4 bases and J 0 bases, leaving 15 bases between the germline ends. CDR3 length: 16 amino acids. CDR1 is KGHSH, CDR2 LQKENI, per germline. CDR3 region: CASSQSTGTMNTEAFF. The CDR3 nucleotides read TGTGCCAGCTCACAATCGACCGGGACCATGAACACTGAAGCTTTCTTT.

The CDR3 DNA follows: TGTGCCAGCAGCTACTCGACTAGCGGGGGTTACGAGCAGTACTTC. Protein product: CASSYSTSGGYEQYF. The V and J genes are TRBV11-2 and TRBJ2-7; 12 nucleotides agree with TRBD2. Trimming took 4 bases from V and 4 from J; bases not matched to a gene: 5. The CDR3 is made up of 15 amino acids. Germline CDR1 reads SGHAT; CDR2 reads FQNNGV.

The V gene is TRBV7-9, the J gene TRBJ2-4, with TRBD1 matching over 9 bases. Germline V gene lookup returns CDR1 SEHNR and CDR2 FQNEAQ (reference sequence). The CDR3 spans 14 residues. Unmatched junction bases numbered 10, after V lost 1 base and J lost 15 bases. The CDR3 nucleotides are TGTGCCAGCAGCTTAGTTGGTGGACAGGGGCAGGGGTACTTC. Its protein is CASSLVGGQGQGYF.

This clone was seen ten or more times. The genes are TRBV5-1 and TRBJ2-1, with 15 bases lining up with TRBD2. In germline, CDR1 is SGHRS, CDR2 YFSETQ. This CDR3 has 17 amino acids. Unmatched junction bases numbered 10, after V lost 0 bases and J lost 12 bases. The CDR3 loop reads CASSLGRGLAGGGLQFF. The CDR3 DNA follows: TGCGCCAGCAGCTTGGGCAGGGGACTAGCGGGAGGTGGGTTGCAGTTCTTC.

This chain uses TRBV6-5 with TRBJ1-2; weak D call: TRBD1 (6 bases). The CDR3 consists of 15 residues. Germline V lookup: CDR1 MNHEY, CDR2 SVGAGI. Trimming left V 0 bases short and J 8 bases short, with 16 bases between. In DNA, the CDR3 is TGTGCCAGCAGTTACTCGTGGCGGGGGCGGGAGGGCTACACCTTC. It encodes CASSYSWRGREGYTF.

The chain has TRBV28 and TRBJ2-3; D is uncertain. The V gene's germline CDR1 is MDHEN and CDR2 SYDVKM. This CDR3 is 15 amino acids long. V was pared by 5 bases and J by 1 base, with 13 bases between. The CDR3 sequence: CASSAVGRGTDTQYF. The CDR3 region has the DNA TGTGCCAGCAGTGCTGTCGGCCGGGGCACAGATACGCAGTATTTT.

The chain recombines TRBV25-1 with TRBJ2-7; D remains unclear. Germline lookup yields CDR1 MGHDK and CDR2 SYGVNS. Trimming left V 8 bases short and J 1 base short, with 15 bases between. The CDR3 extends over 14 amino acids. CDR3 DNA sequence: TGTGCCAGCTCAAAAGATAGAATTTCCTACGAGCAGTACTTC. Its translation: CASSKDRISYEQYF.

The genes are TRBV29-1 and TRBJ1-4, with 7 positions matching TRBD1. The V gene's germline CDR1 is SQVTM and CDR2 ANQGSEA. CDR3 length: 14 residues. V was pared by 7 bases and J by 3 bases, with 8 bases of the junction left unmatched. CDR3 sequence: CSADGTDPNEKLFF. Written as DNA, the CDR3 is TGCAGCGCCGACGGGACAGACCCTAATGAAAAACTGTTTTTT.